This T cell receptor beta chain came from a study of T cells in Graves' hyperthyroidism and ophthalmopathy. Using RNA transcripts as the source, TCR beta CDR3 regions were amplified. RT-PCR in the first round (using the HTBI primer set) targeted the TCR CDR3. TCRdb fed the multiplex PCR reads into MiXCR, producing one record per CDR3 protein. The table records about 640,000 distinct CDR3 sequences, about 45% of them present only once. This CDR3 contains 11 residues. Germline-derived CDR1 and CDR2 are SQVTM and ANQGSEA. Lactation, pregnancy, other autoimmune disease or uncontrolled infection led to exclusion of patients. General study points: Researchers found most expanded thyroid clonotypes above 0.001 in blood as well.

On this clonotype: Its matching antigen is unknown.

The source material was peripheral blood or thyroid tissue (not recorded which). This clonotype was obtained from an adult man with Graves' disease, either hyperthyroidism or ophthalmopathy (not recorded which). The chain is built from TRBV29-1 and TRBJ2-7; the D gene is possibly TRBD1 (5 bases). The CDR3 nucleotides are TGCAGTGAAGTAGGGCCAGGGGAGCAGTACTTC. This encodes CSEVGPGEQYF.